This T cell receptor beta chain was documented in a study of patients and donors after allogeneic stem cell transplantation (TCRdb year 2020). V is shortened by 0 bases, J by 4 bases, and the region joining them spans 7 bases. The CDR3 sequence holds 13 residues, the cysteine and phenylalanine included. Solely the CDR3 DNA is kept, with 39 bases framed from the first base. In the germline V gene, CDR1 corresponds to MNHEY and CDR2 to SVGAGI. About this clonotype itself: What antigen it recognizes has not been identified. Per-base quality was not reported, and no clone a single base away is much larger than it.

The library relied on RT-PCR. TCRdb lists the instrument as NextSeq 550. TCRdb's own reprocessing of the public reads used fastp at Q25 and MiXCR and kept productive beta chains. Each entry is one CDR3 protein sequence, shown with its most common DNA and genes. The sample includes roughly 960,000 distinct CDR3 sequences, with roughly 18% observed a single time. The top ten constitute 5.5% to 6.5% of the sample. The V gene is TRBV6-5 and the J gene is TRBJ2-7, with the D segment identity uncertain. What was sequenced was blood, either unsorted or a sorted T cell fraction (not recorded which). This sequence was found in a human donor who was either an allogeneic HSCT recipient or a stem cell or donor lymphocyte infusion donor (not recorded which). It is not recorded whose cells these are; they may come from a transplant donor. The sequence in DNA is TGTGCCAGCAGTTACTCTGGCCAATACGAGCAGTACTTC. This yields the protein CASSYSGQYEQYF.